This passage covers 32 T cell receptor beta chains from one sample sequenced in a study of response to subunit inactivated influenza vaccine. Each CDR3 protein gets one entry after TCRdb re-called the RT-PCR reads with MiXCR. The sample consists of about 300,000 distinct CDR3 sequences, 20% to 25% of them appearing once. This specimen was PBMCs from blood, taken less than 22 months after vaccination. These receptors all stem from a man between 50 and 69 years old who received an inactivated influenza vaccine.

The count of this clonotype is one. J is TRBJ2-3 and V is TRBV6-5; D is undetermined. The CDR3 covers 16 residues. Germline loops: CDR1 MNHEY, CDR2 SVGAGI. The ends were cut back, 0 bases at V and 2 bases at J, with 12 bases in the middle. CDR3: CASSYSKTHYTDTQYF. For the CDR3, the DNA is TGTGCCAGCAGTTACTCCAAGACTCACTACACAGATACGCAGTATTTT.

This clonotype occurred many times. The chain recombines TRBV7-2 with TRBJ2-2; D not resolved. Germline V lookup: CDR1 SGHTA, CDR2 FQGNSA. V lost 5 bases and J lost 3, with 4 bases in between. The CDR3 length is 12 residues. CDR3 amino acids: CASSRDTGELFF. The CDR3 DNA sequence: TGTGCCAGCAGCAGAGACACCGGGGAGCTGTTTTTT.

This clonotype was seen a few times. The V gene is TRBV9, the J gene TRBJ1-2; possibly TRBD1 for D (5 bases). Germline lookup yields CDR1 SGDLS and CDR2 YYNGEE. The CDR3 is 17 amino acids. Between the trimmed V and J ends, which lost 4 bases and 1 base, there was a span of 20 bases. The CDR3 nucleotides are TGTGCCAGCAGCCCCAACGCCGGAGGGGCCCTTAACTATGGCTACACCTTC. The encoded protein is CASSPNAGGALNYGYTF. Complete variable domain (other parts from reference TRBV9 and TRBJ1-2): DSGVTQTPKHLITATGQRVTLRCSPRSGDLSVYWYQQSLDQGLQFLIQYYNGEERAKGNILERFSAQQFPDLHSELNLSSLELGDSALYFCASSPNAGGALNYGYTFGSGTRLTVV.

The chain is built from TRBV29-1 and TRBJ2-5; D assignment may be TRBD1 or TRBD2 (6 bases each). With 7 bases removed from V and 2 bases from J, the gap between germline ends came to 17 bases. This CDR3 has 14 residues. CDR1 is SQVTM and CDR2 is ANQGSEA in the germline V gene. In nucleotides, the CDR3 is TGCAGCGCCGGGGGCCTTCTTGGGCAAGAGACCCAGTACTTC. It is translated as CSAGGLLGQETQYF.

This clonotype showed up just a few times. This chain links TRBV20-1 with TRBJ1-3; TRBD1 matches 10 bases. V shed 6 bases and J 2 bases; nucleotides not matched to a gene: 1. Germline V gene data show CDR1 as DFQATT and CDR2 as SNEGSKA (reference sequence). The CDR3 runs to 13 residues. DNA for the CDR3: TGCAGTGCCGGGACAGGGGCTGGAAACACCATATATTTT. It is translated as CSAGTGAGNTIYF.

The CDR3 is CASSLRGRGRGHEQYF. CDR3 bases: TGTGCCAGCAGTTTAAGGGGCAGGGGTAGAGGCCACGAGCAGTACTTC. This chain connects TRBV12-3 or TRBV12-4 to TRBJ2-7, with a weak D call TRBD1 (6 bases). This CDR3 is 16 amino acids long. V lost 2 bases and J 5 bases, leaving 19 bases between the germline ends.

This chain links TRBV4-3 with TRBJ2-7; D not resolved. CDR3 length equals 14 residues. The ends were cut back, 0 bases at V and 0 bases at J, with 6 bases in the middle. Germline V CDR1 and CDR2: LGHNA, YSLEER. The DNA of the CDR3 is TGCGCCAGCAGCCAAGAAAGGAGCTCCTACGAGCAGTACTTC. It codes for CASSQERSSYEQYF.

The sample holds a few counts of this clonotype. The CDR3 DNA sequence: TGTGCCAGCAGTACACAACAGGGTAGGAGCAATCAGCCCCAGCATTTT. Translating it yields CASSTQQGRSNQPQHF. The chain employs TRBV28 and TRBJ1-5, with a weak D call TRBD1 (6 bases). V was shortened by 5 bases and J by 1 base, with 15 bases between the two germline ends. Germline-derived CDR1 and CDR2 are MDHEN and SYDVKM. This CDR3 spans 16 amino acids.

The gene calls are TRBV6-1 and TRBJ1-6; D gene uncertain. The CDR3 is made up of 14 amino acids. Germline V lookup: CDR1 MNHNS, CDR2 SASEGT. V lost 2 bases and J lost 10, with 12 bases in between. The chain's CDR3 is CASSELTTRSPLHF. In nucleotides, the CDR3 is TGTGCCAGCAGTGAATTGACAACTAGGTCACCCCTCCACTTT.

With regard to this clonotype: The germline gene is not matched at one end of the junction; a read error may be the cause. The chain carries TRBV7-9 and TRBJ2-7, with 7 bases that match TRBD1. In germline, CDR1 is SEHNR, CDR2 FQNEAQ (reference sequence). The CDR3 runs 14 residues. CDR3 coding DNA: TGTGCCAGCAGCTTAGGACAGGGTCCTTACAAGCGGAACTTC. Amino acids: CASSLGQGPYKRNF.

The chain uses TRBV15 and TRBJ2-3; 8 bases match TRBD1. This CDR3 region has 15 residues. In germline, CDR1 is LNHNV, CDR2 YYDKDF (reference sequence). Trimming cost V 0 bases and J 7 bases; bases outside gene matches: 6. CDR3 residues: CATSRDTGTGYTQYF. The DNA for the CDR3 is TGTGCCACCAGCAGAGATACCGGGACAGGTTATACGCAGTATTTT. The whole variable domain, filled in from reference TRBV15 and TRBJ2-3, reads DAMVIQNPRYQVTQFGKPVTLSCSQTLNHNVMYWYQQKSSQAPKLLFHYYDKDFNNEADTPDNFQSRRPNTSFCFLDIRSPGLGDTAMYLCATSRDTGTGYTQYFGPGTRLTVL.

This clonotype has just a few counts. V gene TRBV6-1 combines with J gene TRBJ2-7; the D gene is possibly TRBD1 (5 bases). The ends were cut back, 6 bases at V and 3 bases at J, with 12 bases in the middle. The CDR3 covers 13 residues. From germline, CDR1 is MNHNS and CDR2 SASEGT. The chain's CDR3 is CASRATDSYEQYF. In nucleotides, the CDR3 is TGTGCCAGCAGGGCGACAGATAGCTACGAGCAGTACTTC.

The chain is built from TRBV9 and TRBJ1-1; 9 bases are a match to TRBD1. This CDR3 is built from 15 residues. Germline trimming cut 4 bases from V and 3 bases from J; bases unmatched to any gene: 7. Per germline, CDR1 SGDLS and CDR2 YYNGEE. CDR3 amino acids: CASSPWDRVDTEAFF. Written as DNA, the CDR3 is TGTGCCAGCAGCCCCTGGGACAGGGTCGACACTGAAGCTTTCTTT.

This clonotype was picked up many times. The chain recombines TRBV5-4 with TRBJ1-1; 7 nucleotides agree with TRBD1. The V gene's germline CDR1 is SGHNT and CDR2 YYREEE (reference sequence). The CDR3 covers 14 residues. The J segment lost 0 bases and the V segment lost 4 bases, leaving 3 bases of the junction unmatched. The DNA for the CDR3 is TGTGCCAGCAGCCGGACAGGCTTGAACACTGAAGCTTTCTTT. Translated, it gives CASSRTGLNTEAFF.

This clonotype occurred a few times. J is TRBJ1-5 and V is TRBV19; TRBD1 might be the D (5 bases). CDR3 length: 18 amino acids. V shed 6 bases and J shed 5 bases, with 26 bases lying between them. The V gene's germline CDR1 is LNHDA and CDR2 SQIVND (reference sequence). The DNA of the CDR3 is TGTGCCAGTAGAGCTGCGTCGGATAGTGACAGTGTGGATCAGCCCCAGCATTTT. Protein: CASRAASDSDSVDQPQHF.

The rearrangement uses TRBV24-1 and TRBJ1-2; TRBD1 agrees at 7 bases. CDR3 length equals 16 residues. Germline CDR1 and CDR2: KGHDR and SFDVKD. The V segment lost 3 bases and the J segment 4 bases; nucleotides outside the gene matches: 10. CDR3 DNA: TGTGCCACCAGTGATACGTCGAACAGGGGCGGCTATGGCTACACCTTC. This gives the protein CATSDTSNRGGYGYTF.

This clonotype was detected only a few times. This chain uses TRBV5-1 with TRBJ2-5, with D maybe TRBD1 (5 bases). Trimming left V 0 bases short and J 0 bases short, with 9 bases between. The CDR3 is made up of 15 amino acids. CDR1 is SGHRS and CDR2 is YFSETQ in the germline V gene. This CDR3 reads CASSLGQSHQETQYF. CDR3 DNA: TGCGCCAGCAGCTTGGGACAGAGTCACCAAGAGACCCAGTACTTC.

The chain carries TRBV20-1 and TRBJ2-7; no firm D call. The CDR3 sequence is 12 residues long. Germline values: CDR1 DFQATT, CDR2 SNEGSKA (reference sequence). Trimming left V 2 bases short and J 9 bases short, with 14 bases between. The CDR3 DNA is TGCAGTGCTAGAAACAACTACGACGGGCAGTACTTC. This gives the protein CSARNNYDGQYF.

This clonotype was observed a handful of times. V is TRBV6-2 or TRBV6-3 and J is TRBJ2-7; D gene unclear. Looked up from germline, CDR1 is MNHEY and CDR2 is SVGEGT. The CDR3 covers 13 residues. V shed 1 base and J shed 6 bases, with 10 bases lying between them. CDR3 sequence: CASSYLRSGEQYF. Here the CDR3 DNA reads TGTGCCAGCAGTTACTTAAGGAGTGGCGAGCAGTACTTC.

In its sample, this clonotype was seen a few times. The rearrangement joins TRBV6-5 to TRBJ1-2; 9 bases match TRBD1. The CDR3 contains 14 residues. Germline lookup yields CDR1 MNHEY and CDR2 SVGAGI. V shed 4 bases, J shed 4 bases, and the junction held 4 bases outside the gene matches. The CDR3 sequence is CASSLTGGIYGYTF. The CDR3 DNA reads TGTGCCAGCAGTTTAACAGGGGGCATCTATGGCTACACCTTC.

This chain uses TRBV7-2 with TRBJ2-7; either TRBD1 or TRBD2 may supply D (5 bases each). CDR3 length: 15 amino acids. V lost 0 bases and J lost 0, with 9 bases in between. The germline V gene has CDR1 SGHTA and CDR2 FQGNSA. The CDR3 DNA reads TGTGCCAGCAGCTTAGCACGGGACGGCTCCTACGAGCAGTACTTC. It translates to CASSLARDGSYEQYF.

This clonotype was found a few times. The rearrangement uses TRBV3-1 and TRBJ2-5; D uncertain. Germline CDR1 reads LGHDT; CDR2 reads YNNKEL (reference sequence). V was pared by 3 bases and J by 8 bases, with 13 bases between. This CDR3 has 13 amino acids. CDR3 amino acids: CASSHMWEGTQYF. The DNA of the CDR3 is TGTGCCAGCAGCCATATGTGGGAAGGTACCCAGTACTTC.

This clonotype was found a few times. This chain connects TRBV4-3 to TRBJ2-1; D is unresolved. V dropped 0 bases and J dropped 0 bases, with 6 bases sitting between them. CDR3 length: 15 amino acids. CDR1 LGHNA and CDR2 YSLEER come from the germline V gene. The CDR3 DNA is TGCGCCAGCAGCCAAGAAGAGAGCTCCTACAATGAGCAGTTCTTC. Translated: CASSQEESSYNEQFF.

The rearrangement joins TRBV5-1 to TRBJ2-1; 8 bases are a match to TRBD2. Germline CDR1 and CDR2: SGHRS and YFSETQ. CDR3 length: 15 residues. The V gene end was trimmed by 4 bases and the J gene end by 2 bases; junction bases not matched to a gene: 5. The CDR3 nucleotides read TGCGCCAGCAGCACGACCGGGGGGGCCTACAATGAGCAGTTCTTC. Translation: CASSTTGGAYNEQFF.

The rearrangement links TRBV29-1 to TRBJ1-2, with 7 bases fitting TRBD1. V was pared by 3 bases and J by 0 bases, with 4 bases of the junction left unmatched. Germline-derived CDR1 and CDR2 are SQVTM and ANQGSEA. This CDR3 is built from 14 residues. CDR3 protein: CSVDYRGSNYGYTF. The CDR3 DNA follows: TGCAGCGTTGATTACAGGGGATCTAACTATGGCTACACCTTC.

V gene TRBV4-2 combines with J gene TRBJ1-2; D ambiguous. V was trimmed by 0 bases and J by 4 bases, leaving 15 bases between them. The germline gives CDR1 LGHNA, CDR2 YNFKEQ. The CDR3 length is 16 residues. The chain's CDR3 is CASSQEGSRSFYGYTF. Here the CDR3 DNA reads TGTGCCAGCAGCCAAGAGGGATCAAGGAGCTTCTATGGCTACACCTTC.

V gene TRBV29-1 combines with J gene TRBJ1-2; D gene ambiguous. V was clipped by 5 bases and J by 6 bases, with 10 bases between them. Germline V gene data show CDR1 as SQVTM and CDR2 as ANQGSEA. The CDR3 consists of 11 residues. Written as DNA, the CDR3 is TGCAGCGTTATAGGGAGCAATGGCTACACCTTC. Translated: CSVIGSNGYTF. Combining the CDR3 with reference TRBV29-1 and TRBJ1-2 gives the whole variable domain SAVISQKPSRDICQRGTSLTIQCQVDSQVTMMFWYRQQPGQSLTLIATANQGSEATYESGFVIDKFPISRPNLTFSTLTVSNMSPEDSSIYLCSVIGSNGYTFGSGTRLTVV.

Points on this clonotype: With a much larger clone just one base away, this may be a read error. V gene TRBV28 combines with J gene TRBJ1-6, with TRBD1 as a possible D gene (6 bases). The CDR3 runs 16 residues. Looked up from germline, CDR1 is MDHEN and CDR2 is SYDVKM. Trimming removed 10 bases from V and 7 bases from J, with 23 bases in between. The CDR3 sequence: CANTPEGGLVNSPLHF. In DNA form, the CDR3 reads TGTGCCAACACGCCCGAGGGGGGTTTGGTGAATTCACCCCTCCACTTT.

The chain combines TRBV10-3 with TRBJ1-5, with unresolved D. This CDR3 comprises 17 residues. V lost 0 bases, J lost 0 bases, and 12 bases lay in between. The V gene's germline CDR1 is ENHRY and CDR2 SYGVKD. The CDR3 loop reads CAISESWFNNSNQPQHF. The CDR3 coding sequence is TGTGCCATCAGTGAGTCGTGGTTTAACAATAGCAATCAGCCCCAGCATTTT.

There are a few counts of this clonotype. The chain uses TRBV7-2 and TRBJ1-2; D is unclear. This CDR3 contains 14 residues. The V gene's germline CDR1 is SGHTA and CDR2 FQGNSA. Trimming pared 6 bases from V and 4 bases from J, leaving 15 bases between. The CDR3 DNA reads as TGTGCCAGCAGGTCCCGGGAGTCTTCCTATGGCTACACCTTC. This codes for CASRSRESSYGYTF.

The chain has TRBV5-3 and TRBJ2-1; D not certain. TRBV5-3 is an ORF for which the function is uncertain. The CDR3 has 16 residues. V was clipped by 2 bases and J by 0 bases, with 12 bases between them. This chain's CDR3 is CARSFGVPSSYNEQFF. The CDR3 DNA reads TGTGCCAGAAGCTTTGGGGTCCCGAGCTCCTACAATGAGCAGTTCTTC.

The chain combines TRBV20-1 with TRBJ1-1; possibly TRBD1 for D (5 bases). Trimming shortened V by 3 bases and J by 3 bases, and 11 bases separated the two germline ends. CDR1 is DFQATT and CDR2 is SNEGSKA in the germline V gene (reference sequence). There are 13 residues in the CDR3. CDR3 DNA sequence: TGCAGTGCTAGGGGGGGTCGCGACACTGAAGCTTTCTTT. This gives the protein CSARGGRDTEAFF.